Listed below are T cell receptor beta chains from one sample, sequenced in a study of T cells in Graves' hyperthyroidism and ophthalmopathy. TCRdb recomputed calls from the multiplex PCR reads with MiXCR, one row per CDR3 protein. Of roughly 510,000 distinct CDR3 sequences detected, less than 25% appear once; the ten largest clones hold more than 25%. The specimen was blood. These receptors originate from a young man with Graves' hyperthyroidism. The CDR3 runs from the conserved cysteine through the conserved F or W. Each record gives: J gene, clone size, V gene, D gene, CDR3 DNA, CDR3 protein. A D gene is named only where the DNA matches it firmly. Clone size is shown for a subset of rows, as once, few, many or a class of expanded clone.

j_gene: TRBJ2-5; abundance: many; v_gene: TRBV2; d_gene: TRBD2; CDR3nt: TGTGCCAGCTGGCGGGGGGCGCTTTATGAGACCCAGTACTTC; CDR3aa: CASWRGALYETQYF
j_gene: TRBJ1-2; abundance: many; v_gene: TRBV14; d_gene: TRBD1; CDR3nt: TGTGCCAGCAGCCATCGGACAGGGCGGTTTGGATATGGCTACACCTTC; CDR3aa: CASSHRTGRFGYGYTF
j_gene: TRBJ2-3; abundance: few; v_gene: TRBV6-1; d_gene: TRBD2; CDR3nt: TGTGCCAGCAGTGAAAGCGGGGGGGCTAGCACAGATACGCAGTATTTT; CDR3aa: CASSESGGASTDTQYF
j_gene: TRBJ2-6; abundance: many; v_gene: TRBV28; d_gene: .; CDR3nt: TGTGCCAGCAGTTTGGCCGACTCTGGGGCCAACGTCCTGACTTTC; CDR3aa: CASSLADSGANVLTF
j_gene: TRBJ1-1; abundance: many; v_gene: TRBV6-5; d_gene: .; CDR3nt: TGTGCCAGTGGACAATTCTTGAACACTGAAGCTTTCTTT; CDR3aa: CASGQFLNTEAFF
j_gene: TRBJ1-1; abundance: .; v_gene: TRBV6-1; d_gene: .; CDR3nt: TGTGCCAGCAGCGGACACGGGACTGAAGCTTTCTTT; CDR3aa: CASSGHGTEAFF
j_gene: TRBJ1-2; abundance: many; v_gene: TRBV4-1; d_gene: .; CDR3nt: TGCGCCAGCAGGCCAACAGGGTTTGAAGACTACACCTTC; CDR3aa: CASRPTGFEDYTF
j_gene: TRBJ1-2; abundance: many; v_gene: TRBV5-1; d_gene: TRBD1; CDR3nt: TGCGCCAGCCGCTTGGGACAGGGCTATGGCTACACCTTC; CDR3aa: CASRLGQGYGYTF
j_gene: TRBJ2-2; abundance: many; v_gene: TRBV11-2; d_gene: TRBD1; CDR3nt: TGTGCCAGCAGCCCCTGGGGGACAGGAGCGAACACCGGGGAGCTGTTTTTT; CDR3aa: CASSPWGTGANTGELFF
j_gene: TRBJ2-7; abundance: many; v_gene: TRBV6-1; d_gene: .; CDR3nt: TGTGCCAGCAGTGAAGAAGACTCGTTATCGACCAACTACGAGCAGTACTTC; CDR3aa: CASSEEDSLSTNYEQYF
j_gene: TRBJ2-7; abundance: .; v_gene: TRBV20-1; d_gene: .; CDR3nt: TGCAGTGCCCAGACCCGGACGCGGGAGCAGTACTTC; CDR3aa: CSAQTRTREQYF
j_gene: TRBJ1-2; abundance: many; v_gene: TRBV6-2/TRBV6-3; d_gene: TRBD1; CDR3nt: TGTGCCAGCAGTTACTCACAGGGGATTGGAGGAATGAACTATGGCTACACCTTC; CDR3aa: CASSYSQGIGGMNYGYTF
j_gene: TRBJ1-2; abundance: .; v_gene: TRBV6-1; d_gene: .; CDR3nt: TGTGCCAGCAGTGAAGGAAGGGCCCTTTATGGCTACACCTTC; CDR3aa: CASSEGRALYGYTF
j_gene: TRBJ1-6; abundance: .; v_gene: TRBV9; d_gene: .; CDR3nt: TGTGCCAGCAGCCAGACCGGGGAGGAGAATTCACCCCTCCACTTT; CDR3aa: CASSQTGEENSPLHF
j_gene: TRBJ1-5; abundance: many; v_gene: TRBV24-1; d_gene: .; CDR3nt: TGTGCCACCAGTGCTGGAGGGAATCAGCCCCAGCATTTT; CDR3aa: CATSAGGNQPQHF
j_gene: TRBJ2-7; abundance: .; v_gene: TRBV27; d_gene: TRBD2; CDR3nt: TGTGCCAGCAGTTTCGGGGCCTTAGCGGGAGACTACGAGCAGTACTTC; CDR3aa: CASSFGALAGDYEQYF
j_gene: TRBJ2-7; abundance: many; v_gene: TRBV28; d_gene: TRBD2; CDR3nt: TGTGCCAGCGCTGGGGGGGTCGGTTACGAGCAGTACTTC; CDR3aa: CASAGGVGYEQYF